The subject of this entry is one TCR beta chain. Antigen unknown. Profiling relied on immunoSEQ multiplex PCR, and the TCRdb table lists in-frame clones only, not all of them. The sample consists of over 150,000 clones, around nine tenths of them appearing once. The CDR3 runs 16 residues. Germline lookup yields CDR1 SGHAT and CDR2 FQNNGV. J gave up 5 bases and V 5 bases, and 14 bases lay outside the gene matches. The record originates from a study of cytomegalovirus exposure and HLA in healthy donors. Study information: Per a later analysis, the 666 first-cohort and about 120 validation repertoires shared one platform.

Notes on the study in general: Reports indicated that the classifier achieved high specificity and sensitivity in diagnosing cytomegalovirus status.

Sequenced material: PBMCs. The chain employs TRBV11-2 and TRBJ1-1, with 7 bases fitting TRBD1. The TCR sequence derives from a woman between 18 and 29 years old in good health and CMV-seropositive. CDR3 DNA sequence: TGTGCCAGCAGCCGACAGGCAGAGGGGGCAAGGACTGAAGCTTTCTTT. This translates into CASSRQAEGARTEAFF.